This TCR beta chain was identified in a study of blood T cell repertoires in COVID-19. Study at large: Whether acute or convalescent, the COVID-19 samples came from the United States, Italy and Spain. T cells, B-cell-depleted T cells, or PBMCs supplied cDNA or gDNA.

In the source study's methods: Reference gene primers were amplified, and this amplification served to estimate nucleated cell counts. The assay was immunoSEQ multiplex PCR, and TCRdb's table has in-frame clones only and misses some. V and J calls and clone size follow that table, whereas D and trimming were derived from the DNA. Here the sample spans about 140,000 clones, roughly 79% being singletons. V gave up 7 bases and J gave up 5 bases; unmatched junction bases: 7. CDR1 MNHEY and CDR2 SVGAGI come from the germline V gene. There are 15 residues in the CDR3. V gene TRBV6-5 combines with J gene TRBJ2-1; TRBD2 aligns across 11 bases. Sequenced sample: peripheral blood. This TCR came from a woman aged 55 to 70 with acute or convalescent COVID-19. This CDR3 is CASTPSGRYHNEQFF. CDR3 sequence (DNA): TGTGCCAGCACCCCTAGCGGGAGGTATCACAATGAGCAGTTCTTC.